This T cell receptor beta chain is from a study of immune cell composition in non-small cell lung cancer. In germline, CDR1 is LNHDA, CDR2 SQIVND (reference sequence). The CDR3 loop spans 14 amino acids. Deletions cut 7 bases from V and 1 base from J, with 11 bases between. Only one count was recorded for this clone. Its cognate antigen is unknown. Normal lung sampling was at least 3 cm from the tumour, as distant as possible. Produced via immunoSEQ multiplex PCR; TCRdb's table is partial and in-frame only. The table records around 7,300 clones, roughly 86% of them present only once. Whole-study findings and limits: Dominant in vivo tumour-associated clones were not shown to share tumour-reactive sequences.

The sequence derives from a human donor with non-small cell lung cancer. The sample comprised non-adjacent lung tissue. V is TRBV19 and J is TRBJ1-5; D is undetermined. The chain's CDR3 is CASKSGYSNQPQHF. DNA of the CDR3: TGTGCCAGTAAGTCCGGGTACAGCAATCAGCCCCAGCATTTT.